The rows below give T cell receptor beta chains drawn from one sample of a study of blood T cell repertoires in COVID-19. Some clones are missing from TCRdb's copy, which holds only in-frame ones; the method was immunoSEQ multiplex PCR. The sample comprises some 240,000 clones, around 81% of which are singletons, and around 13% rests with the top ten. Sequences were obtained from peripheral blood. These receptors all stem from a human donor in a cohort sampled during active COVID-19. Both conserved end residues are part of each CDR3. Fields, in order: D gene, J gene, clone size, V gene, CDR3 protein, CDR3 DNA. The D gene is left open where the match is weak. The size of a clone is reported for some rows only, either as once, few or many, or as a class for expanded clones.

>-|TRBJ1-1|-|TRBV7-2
CASTARQGGTEAFF
TGTGCCAGCACCGCGAGGCAGGGAGGCACTGAAGCTTTCTTT
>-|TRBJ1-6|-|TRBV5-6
CASHPTGNSPLHF
TGTGCCAGCCACCCAACAGGAAATTCACCCCTCCACTTT
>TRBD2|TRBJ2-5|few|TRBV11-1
CASSLKAGGQETQYF
TGTGCCAGCAGCTTAAAAGCGGGGGGGCAAGAGACCCAGTACTTC
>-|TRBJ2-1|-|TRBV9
CASSVSFRYNEQFF
TGTGCCAGCAGCGTATCTTTTAGATACAATGAGCAGTTCTTC
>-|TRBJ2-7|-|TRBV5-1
CASSNTGAYEQYF
TGCGCCAGCAGCAACACAGGCGCCTACGAGCAGTACTTC
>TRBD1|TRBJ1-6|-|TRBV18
CASSPADRDNSPLHF
TGTGCCAGCTCCCCCGCGGACAGGGATAATTCACCCCTCCACTTT
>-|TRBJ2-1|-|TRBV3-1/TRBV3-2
CASSQYLFNEQFF
TGTGCCAGCAGCCAATATCTGTTCAATGAGCAGTTCTTC
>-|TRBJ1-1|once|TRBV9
CASNRGGNTEAFF
TGTGCCAGCAACCGGGGAGGGAACACTGAAGCTTTCTTT
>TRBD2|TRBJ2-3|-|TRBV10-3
CAIRQAGDTDTQYF
TGTGCCATCAGACAAGCGGGAGACACAGATACGCAGTATTTT
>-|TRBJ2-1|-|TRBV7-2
CASSPSVGNLGSNEQFF
TGTGCCAGCAGCCCATCGGTCGGGAATTTAGGATCGAATGAGCAGTTCTTC
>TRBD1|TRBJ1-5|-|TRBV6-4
CASSGEAGGQPQHF
TGTGCCAGCAGTGGAGAGGCAGGGGGTCAGCCCCAGCATTTT
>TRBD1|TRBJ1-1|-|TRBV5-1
CASSLADRATEAFF
TGCGCCAGCAGCTTGGCCGACAGGGCAACTGAAGCTTTCTTT
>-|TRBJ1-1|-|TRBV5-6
CASSLQVQYTEAFF
TGTGCCAGCAGCTTGCAGGTCCAATACACTGAAGCTTTCTTT
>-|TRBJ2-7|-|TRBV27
CASSLSTASSYEQYF
TGTGCCAGCAGTTTATCGACAGCCAGCTCCTACGAGCAGTACTTC
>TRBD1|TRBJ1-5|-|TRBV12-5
CASGSTPDRESNQPQHF
TGTGCTAGTGGTTCGACCCCGGACAGGGAAAGCAATCAGCCCCAGCATTTT
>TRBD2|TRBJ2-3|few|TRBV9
CASSSRLAGGPEADTQYF
TGTGCCAGCAGCTCCCGACTAGCGGGGGGGCCAGAGGCAGATACGCAGTATTTT
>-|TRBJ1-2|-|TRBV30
CACPRAFRSYGYTF
TGTGCCTGCCCAAGAGCATTCCGGAGCTATGGCTACACCTTC
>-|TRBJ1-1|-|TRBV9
CASSPSMNTEAFF
TGTGCCAGCAGCCCCTCTATGAACACTGAAGCTTTCTTT
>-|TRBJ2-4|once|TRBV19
CASSISVGNSQAKNIQYF
TGTGCCAGTAGTATTAGCGTAGGTAACAGCCAAGCCAAAAACATTCAGTACTTC
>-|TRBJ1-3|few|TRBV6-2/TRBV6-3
CASSLRGAEDTIYF
TGTGCCAGCAGTTTACGTGGTGCGGAAGACACCATATATTTT
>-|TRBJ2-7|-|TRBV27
CASSPTGSYEQYF
TGTGCCAGCAGTCCGACTGGGAGCTACGAGCAGTACTTC
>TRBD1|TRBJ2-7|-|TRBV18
CASSTGTGYEQYF
TGTGCCAGCTCAACTGGGACAGGGTACGAGCAGTACTTC
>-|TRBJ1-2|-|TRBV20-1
CSASSGRKGYTF
TGCAGTGCTAGTTCGGGGAGGAAAGGCTACACCTTC
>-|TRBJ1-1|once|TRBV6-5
CASRDRHSNTEAFF
TGTGCCAGCAGGGATCGACACTCGAACACTGAAGCTTTCTTT
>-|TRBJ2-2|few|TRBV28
CASSLRGTGELFF
TGTGCCAGCAGTTTAAGGGGGACCGGGGAGCTGTTTTTT
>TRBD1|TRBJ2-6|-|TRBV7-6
CASTIQGAVGANVLTF
TGTGCCAGCACCATACAGGGGGCAGTTGGGGCCAACGTCCTGACTTTC
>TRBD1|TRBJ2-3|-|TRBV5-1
CATTTGGVTDTQYF
TGCGCCACCACGACAGGGGGAGTAACAGATACGCAGTATTTT
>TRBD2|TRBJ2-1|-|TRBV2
CASTLGGNEQFF
TGTGCCAGCACCCTGGGGGGGAATGAGCAGTTCTTC
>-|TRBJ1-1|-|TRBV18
CASSPPFGGSTEAFF
TGTGCCAGCTCACCACCGTTTGGGGGGAGCACTGAAGCTTTCTTT
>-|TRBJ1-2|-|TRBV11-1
CASSPEVLSNHYGYTF
TGTGCCAGCAGCCCTGAAGTCCTCAGTAACCACTATGGCTACACCTTC
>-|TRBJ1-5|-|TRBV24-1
CATSEAGALHQPQHF
TGTGCCACCAGTGAAGCAGGGGCCCTCCATCAGCCCCAGCATTTT
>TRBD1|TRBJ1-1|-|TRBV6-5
CASTRTGSKTEAFF
TGTGCCAGCACCCGGACAGGGTCGAAGACTGAAGCTTTCTTT
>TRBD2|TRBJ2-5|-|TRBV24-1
CATSAASGSGGPETQYF
TGTGCCACCAGTGCTGCTAGCGGGAGCGGAGGACCTGAGACCCAGTACTTC
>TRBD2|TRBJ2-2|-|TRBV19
CASTLTSGRTNTGELFF
TGTGCCAGTACCCTGACTAGCGGCAGGACGAACACCGGGGAGCTGTTTTTT
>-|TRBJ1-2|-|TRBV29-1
CSVEVAGVLSGYTF
TGCAGCGTTGAAGTAGCAGGGGTACTTTCGGGCTACACCTTC
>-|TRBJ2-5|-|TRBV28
CASSLNGQETQYF
TGTGCCAGCAGTTTAAACGGCCAAGAGACCCAGTACTTC
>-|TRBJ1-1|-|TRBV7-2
CASSSEPLNTEAFF
TGTGCCAGCAGCTCAGAACCCTTGAACACTGAAGCTTTCTTT
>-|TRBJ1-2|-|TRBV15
CATSIDTFNYGYTF
TGTGCCACCAGCATCGACACCTTTAACTATGGCTACACCTTC
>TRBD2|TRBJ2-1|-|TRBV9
CASSVGAGVYNEQFF
TGTGCCAGCAGCGTAGGAGCGGGGGTATACAATGAGCAGTTCTTC
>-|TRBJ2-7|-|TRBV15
CATSRDRTLYEQYF
TGTGCCACCAGCAGAGACAGGACATTATACGAGCAGTACTTC
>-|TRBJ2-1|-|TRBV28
CASTFAGTSSGLSYNEQFF
TGTGCCAGCACCTTCGCGGGGACTTCCTCAGGGCTCTCCTACAATGAGCAGTTCTTC
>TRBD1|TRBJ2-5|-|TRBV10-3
CAISDLDRGVGQYF
TGTGCCATCAGTGACTTGGACAGGGGGGTCGGCCAGTACTTC
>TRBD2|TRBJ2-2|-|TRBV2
CASSSPLAGVVSGELFF
TGTGCCAGCAGTTCCCCTTTAGCGGGAGTCGTGTCCGGGGAGCTGTTTTTT
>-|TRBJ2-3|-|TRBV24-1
CATSDLPQQGSTDTQYF
TGTGCCACCAGTGATTTGCCCCAGCAGGGGAGCACAGATACGCAGTATTTT
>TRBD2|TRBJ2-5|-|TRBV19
CASSRGLAGGETQYF
TGTGCCAGTAGTAGGGGACTAGCGGGGGGTGAGACCCAGTACTTC
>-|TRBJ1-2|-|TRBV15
CATSPRGGQRPNYGYTF
TGTGCCACCAGCCCCCGGGGGGGACAAAGACCTAACTATGGCTACACCTTC
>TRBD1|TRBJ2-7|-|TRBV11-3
CASSQGGNYEQYF
TGTGCCAGCAGCCAAGGGGGCAATTACGAGCAGTACTTC
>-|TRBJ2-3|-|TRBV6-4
CASSDNPGEGSTDTQYF
TGTGCCAGCAGTGATAACCCCGGAGAGGGTAGCACAGATACGCAGTATTTT
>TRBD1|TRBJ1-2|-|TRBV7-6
CASSPDRGSYGYTF
TGTGCCAGCAGCCCGGACAGGGGTAGCTATGGCTACACCTTC
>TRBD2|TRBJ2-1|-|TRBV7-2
CASSSGLAGAEQFF
TGTGCCAGCAGCTCGGGACTAGCGGGAGCCGAGCAGTTCTTC